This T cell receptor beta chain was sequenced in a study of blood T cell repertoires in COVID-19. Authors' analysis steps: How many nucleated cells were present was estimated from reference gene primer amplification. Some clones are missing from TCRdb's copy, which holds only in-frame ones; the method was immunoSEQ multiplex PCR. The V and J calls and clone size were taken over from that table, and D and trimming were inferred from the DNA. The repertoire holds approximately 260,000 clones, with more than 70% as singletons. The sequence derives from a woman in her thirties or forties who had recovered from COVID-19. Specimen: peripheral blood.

DNA for the CDR3: TGTGCCAGCAGCCCCTCGACAGGGATTACCTACGAGCAGTACTTC. As protein: CASSPSTGITYEQYF. The genes are TRBV27 and TRBJ2-7; TRBD1 matches 7 bases. This CDR3 region has 15 residues. J was trimmed by 2 bases and V by 6 bases; bases with no gene match: 10. From germline, CDR1 is MNHEY and CDR2 SMNVEV (reference sequence).